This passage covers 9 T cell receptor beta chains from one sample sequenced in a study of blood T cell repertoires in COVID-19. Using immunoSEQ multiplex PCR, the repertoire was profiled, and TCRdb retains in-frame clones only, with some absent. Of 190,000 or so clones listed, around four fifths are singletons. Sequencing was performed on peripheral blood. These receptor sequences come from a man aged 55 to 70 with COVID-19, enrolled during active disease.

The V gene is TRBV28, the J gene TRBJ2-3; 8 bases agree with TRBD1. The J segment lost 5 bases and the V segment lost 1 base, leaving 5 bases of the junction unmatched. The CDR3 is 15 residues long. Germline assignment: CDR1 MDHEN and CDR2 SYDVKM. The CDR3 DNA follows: TGTGCCAGCAGTTTATCCCGACAGGGGAAAGATACGCAGTATTTT. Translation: CASSLSRQGKDTQYF.

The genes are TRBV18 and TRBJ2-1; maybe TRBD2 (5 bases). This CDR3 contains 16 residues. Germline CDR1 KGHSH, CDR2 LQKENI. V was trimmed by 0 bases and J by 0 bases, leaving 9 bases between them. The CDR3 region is CASSPPPGSSYNEQFF. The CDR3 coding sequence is TGTGCCAGCTCACCACCTCCGGGGAGCTCCTACAATGAGCAGTTCTTC.

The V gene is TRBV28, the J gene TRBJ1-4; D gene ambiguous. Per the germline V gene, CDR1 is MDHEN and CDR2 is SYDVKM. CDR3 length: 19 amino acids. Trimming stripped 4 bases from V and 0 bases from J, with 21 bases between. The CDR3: CASSSPPGRPLSTNEKLFF. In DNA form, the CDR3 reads TGTGCCAGCAGTTCCCCCCCGGGTCGACCTCTTTCAACTAATGAAAAACTGTTTTTT.

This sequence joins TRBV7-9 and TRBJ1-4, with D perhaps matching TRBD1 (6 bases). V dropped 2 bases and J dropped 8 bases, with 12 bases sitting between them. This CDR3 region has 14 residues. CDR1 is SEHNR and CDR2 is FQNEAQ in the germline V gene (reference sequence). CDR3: CASSLLRGSEKLFF. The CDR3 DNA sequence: TGTGCCAGCAGCTTACTTAGGGGGAGCGAAAAACTGTTTTTT. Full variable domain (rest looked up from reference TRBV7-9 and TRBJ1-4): DTGVSQNPRHKITKRGQNVTFRCDPISEHNRLYWYRQTLGQGPEFLTYFQNEAQLEKSRLLSDRFSAERPKGSFSTLEIQRTEQGDSAMYLCASSLLRGSEKLFFGSGTQLSVL.

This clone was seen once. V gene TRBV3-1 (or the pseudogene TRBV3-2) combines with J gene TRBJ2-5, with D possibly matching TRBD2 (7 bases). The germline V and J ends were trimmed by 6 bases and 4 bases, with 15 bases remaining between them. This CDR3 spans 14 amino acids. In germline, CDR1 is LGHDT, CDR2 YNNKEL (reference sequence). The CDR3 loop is CASRGGRAPETQYF. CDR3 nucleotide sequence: TGTGCCAGCAGAGGGGGGAGGGCCCCAGAGACCCAGTACTTC.

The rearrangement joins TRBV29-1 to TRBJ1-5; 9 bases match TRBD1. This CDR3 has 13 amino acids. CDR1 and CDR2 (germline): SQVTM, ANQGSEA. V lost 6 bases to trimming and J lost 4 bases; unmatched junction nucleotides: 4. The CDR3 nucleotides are TGCAGCGTAAAACAGGGGGCGAATCAGCCCCAGCATTTT. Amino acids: CSVKQGANQPQHF.

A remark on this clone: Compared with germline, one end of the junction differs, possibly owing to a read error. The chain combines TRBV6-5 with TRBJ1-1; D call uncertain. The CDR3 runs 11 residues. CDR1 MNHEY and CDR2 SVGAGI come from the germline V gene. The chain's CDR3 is CAISRRDEAFF. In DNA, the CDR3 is TGTGCCATCAGTCGACGGGATGAAGCTTTCTTT.

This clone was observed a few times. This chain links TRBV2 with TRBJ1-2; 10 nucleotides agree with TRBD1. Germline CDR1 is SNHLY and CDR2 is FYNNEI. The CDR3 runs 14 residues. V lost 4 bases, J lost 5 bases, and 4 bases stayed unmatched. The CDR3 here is CASSGRQGAYGYTF. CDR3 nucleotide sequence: TGTGCCAGCAGTGGTAGACAGGGGGCTTATGGCTACACCTTC.

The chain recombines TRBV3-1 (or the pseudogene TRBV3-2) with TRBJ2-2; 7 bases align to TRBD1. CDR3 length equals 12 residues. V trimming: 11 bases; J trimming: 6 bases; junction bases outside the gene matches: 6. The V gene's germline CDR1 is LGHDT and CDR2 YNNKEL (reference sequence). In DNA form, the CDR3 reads TGTGCCGCACAGGGGTCCGCCGGGGAGCTGTTTTTT. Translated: CAAQGSAGELFF.